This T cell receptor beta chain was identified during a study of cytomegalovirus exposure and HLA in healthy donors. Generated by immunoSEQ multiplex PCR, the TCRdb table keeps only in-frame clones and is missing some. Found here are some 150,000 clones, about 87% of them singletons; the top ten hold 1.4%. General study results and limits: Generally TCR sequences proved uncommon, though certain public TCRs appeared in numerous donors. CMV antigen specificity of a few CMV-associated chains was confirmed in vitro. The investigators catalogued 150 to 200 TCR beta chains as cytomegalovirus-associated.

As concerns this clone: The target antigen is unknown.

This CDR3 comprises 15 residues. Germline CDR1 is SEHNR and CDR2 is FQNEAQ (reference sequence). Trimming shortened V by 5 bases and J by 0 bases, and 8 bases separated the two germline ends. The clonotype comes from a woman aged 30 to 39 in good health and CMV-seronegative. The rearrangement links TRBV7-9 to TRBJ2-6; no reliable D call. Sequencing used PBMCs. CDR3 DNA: TGTGCCAGCAGCCGACACCGCTCTGGGGCCAACGTCCTGACTTTC. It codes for CASSRHRSGANVLTF.